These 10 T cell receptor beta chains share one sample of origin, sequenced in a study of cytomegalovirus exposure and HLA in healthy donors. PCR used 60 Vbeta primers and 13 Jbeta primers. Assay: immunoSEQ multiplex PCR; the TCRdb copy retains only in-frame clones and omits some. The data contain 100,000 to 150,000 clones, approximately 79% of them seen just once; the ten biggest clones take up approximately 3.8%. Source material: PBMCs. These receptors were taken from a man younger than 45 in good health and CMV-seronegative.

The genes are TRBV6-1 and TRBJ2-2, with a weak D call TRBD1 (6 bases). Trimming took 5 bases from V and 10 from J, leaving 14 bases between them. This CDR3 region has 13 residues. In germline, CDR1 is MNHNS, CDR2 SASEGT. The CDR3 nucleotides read TGTGCCAGCAGTTCCGGACAGATTGCGGAGCTGTTTTTT. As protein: CASSSGQIAELFF.

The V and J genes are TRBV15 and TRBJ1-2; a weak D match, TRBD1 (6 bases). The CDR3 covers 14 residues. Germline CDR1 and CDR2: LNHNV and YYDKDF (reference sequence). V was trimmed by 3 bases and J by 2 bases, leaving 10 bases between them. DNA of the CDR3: TGTGCCACCAGCAGTGAACAGGGCAACTATGGCTACACCTTC. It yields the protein CATSSEQGNYGYTF. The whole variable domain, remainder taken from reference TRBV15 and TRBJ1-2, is DAMVIQNPRYQVTQFGKPVTLSCSQTLNHNVMYWYQQKSSQAPKLLFHYYDKDFNNEADTPDNFQSRRPNTSFCFLDIRSPGLGDTAMYLCATSSEQGNYGYTFGSGTRLTVV.

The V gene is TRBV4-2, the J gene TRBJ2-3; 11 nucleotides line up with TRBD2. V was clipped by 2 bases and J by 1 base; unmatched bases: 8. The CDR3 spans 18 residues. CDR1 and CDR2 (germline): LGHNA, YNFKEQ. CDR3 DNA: TGTGCCAGCAGCCAATCGTTACTAGCGGGGGAACGCACAGATACGCAGTATTTT. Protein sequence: CASSQSLLAGERTDTQYF.

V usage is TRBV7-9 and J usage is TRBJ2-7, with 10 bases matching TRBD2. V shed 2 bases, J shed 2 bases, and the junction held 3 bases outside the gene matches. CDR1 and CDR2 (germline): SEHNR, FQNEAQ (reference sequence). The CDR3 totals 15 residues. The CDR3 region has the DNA TGTGCCAGCAGCTTAACTAGCGGGACTACCTACGAGCAGTACTTC. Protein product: CASSLTSGTTYEQYF.

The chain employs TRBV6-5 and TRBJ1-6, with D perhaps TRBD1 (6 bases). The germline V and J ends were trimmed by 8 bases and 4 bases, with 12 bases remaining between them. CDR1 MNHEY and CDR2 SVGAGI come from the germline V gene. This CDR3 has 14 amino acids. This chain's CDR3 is CASWGLRYNSPLHF. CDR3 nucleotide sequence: TGTGCCAGCTGGGGGCTGCGATATAATTCACCCCTCCACTTT.

CDR3 amino acids: CASSIDHSGTVYGYTF. The CDR3 DNA is TGTGCCAGTAGTATAGATCACTCCGGGACAGTCTATGGCTACACCTTC. The chain uses TRBV19 and TRBJ1-2; 7 bases line up with TRBD1. This CDR3 has 16 residues. From germline, CDR1 is LNHDA and CDR2 SQIVND (reference sequence). V trimming: 0 bases; J trimming: 4 bases; junction bases outside the gene matches: 8.

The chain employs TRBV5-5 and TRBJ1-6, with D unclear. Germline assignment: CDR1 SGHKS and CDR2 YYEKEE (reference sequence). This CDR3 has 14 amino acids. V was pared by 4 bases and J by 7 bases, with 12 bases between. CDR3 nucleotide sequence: TGTGCCAGCAGCCAACTAGTGAACAATTCACCCCTCCACTTT. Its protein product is CASSQLVNNSPLHF.

The CDR3 sequence: CSVEQGLEGYTF. As DNA, the CDR3 is TGCAGCGTTGAACAGGGGCTCGAGGGCTACACCTTC. The rearrangement links TRBV29-1 to TRBJ1-2, with D tentatively TRBD1 (6 bases). Germline V CDR1 and CDR2: SQVTM, ANQGSEA. This CDR3 region has 12 residues. Trimming removed 2 bases at V and 8 bases at J, with 12 bases between.

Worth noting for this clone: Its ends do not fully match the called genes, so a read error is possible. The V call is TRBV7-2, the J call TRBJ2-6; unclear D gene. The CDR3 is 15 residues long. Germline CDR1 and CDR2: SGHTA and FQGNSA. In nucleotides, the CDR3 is TGTGCCAGCACCTTACGGGTATCCGGGGCCAACGTCCTGACTTTC. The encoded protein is CASTLRVSGANVLTF.

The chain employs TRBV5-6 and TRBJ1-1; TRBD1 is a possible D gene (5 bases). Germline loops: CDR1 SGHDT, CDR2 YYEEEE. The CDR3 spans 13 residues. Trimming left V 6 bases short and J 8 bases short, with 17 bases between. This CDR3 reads CASTWGTQGEAFF. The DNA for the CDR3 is TGTGCCAGCACCTGGGGGACTCAAGGGGAAGCTTTCTTT.